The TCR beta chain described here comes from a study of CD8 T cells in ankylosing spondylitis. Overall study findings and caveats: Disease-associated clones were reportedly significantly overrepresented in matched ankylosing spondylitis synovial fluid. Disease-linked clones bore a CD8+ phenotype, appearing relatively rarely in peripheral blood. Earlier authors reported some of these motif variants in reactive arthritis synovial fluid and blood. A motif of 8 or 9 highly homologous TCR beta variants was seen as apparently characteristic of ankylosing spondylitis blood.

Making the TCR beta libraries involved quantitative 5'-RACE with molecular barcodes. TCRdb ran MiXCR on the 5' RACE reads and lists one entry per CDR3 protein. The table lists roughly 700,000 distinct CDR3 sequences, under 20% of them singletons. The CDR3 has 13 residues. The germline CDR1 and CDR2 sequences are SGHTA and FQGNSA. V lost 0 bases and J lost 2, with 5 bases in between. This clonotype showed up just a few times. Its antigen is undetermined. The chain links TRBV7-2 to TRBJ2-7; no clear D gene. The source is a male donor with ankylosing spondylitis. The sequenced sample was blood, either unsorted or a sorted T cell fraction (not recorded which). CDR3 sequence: CASSLALPYEQYF. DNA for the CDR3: TGTGCCAGCAGCTTAGCCCTACCCTACGAGCAGTACTTC.